The 4 T cell receptor beta chains reported below all come from one sample, sequenced in a study of blood T cell repertoires in COVID-19. The table came from immunoSEQ multiplex PCR; TCRdb's copy has only in-frame clones and leaves some out. The sample holds more than 250,000 clones; around 88% are singletons and the top ten take 2% to 2.5%. The sequencing sample was made of peripheral blood. Source of these receptors: a woman aged 25 to 39 who had recovered from COVID-19.

Here the CDR3 reads CASSQGGGFYNEQFF. The CDR3 nucleotides read TGTGCCAGCAGCCAAGGAGGAGGGTTTTACAATGAGCAGTTCTTC. This rearrangement joins TRBV14 to TRBJ2-1; weak D call: TRBD2 (6 bases). Germline assignment: CDR1 SGHDN and CDR2 FVKESK. CDR3 length equals 15 residues. Trimming cost V 1 base and J 4 bases, with 11 bases left between them.

V is TRBV3-1 (or the pseudogene TRBV3-2) and J is TRBJ2-3; D is perhaps TRBD1 (6 bases). Trimming took off 0 bases at V and 6 bases at J, with 16 bases between the two ends. This CDR3 has 16 amino acids. The germline CDR1 and CDR2 sequences are LGHDT and YNNKEL (reference sequence). The CDR3 DNA reads TGTGCCAGCAGCCAAGATATCGGGTCAGGGGTCGATACGCAGTATTTT. This gives the protein CASSQDIGSGVDTQYF.

This chain links TRBV5-4 with TRBJ2-1, with TRBD2 matching over 7 bases. Unmatched junction bases numbered 7, after V lost 7 bases and J lost 3 bases. CDR3 length: 14 residues. Per germline, CDR1 SGHNT and CDR2 YYREEE (reference sequence). This CDR3 is CASATAGIYNEQFF. CDR3 coding DNA: TGTGCCAGCGCCACAGCGGGGATCTACAATGAGCAGTTCTTC.

The chain combines TRBV11-2 with TRBJ1-2; 9 bases are a match to TRBD1. CDR3 length: 15 amino acids. CDR1 SGHAT and CDR2 FQNNGV come from the germline V gene. The V segment lost 6 bases and the J segment 6 bases; nucleotides outside the gene matches: 11. In DNA form, the CDR3 reads TGTGCCAGCAGGTCTCCCGGGACAGGGTGGAATGGCTACACCTTC. Protein product: CASRSPGTGWNGYTF.